This TCR beta chain stems from a study of blood T cell repertoires in COVID-19. This CDR3 has 14 residues. The V segment lost 7 bases and the J segment 2 bases; nucleotides outside the gene matches: 5. From germline, CDR1 is MDHEN and CDR2 SYDVKM. This clone was detected only once. Profiled with immunoSEQ multiplex PCR; TCRdb holds only in-frame clones, not every one. The sample shows 35,000 to 50,000 clones, 70% to 90% of them seen only once. The gene calls are TRBV28 and TRBJ2-3, with 8 bases that match TRBD2. The sequence was obtained from a man between 65 and 85 years old with acute or convalescent COVID-19. The sample consisted of peripheral blood. CDR3 DNA sequence: TGTGCCAGCAAGGGAGCGGGGGTCACAGATACGCAGTATTTT. Translating gives CASKGAGVTDTQYF.